Reported below is one T cell receptor (beta chain). Its antigen is not known. The data originate from a study of T cell responses to AZD1222 COVID-19 vaccine. Germline V CDR1 and CDR2: SGHTA, FQGTGA. V was pared by 2 bases and J by 4 bases, with 8 bases between. The CDR3 loop spans 13 amino acids. Whole-study results and caveats: The CD4 TCRs associated with vaccination extended across spike and predominated at 160-218 and 743-854.

Using immunoSEQ multiplex PCR, the repertoire was profiled, and TCRdb retains in-frame clones only, with some absent. The top ten hold roughly 2% of the sample, which has more than 150,000 clones, about nine tenths seen once. This TCR was sampled from an adult who received the AZD1222 COVID-19 vaccine. Sample: peripheral blood, taken 28 days after the second AZD1222 dose. This chain uses TRBV7-3 with TRBJ2-5; D is possibly TRBD2 (6 bases). CDR3 in amino acids: CASSLGGSETQYF. The DNA of the CDR3 is TGTGCCAGCAGCTTAGGGGGGTCAGAGACCCAGTACTTC.